This T cell receptor beta chain came from a study of identical twins. Findings and limits, study-wide: Modelling underestimated the level of out-of-frame TCR alpha sharing observed in monozygotic twins. Without tracking the same donors, conclusions rested on cross-sectional statistical analysis.

Template switching supplied a universal primer site; unique molecular identifiers were carried on the cDNA. TCRdb passed the 5' RACE reads through MiXCR, listing each CDR3 protein once. The data contain just under 550,000 distinct CDR3 sequences, 15% of them singletons. This clonotype was seen more than once but under ten times. Its antigen is currently unknown. CDR3 length: 16 residues. Germline assignment: CDR1 KGHDR and CDR2 SFDVKD. V was clipped by 1 base and J by 2 bases, with 11 bases between them. These data were likewise used in another study, on yellow fever vaccine responses in identical twins. As reported in that work: Twins' T cell vaccine responses reportedly looked partly convergent, partly personalized.

The origin of this receptor is a woman under 30 in good health. The rearrangement joins TRBV24-1 to TRBJ2-1; the D gene is possibly TRBD2 (5 bases). Sequencing was done on a sample of CD4+ T cells sorted from blood. CDR3 protein: CATSDFEGKTYNEQFF. The CDR3 bases are TGTGCCACCAGTGATTTCGAGGGTAAGACCTACAATGAGCAGTTCTTC.